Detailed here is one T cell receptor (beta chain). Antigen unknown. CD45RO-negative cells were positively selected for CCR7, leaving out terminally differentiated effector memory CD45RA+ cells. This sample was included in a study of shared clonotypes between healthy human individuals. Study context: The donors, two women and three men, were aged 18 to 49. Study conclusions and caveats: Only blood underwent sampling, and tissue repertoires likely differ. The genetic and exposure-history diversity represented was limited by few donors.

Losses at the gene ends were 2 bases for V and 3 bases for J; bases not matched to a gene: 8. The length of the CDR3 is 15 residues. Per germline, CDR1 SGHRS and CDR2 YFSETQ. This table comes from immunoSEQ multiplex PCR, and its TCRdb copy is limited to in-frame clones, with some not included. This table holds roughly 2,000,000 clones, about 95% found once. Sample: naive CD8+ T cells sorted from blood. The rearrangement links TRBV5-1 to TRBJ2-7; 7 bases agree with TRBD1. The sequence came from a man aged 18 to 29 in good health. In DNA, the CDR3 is TGCGCCAGCAGCTTCACAGGGGTGGCCAACTACGAGCAGTACTTC. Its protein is CASSFTGVANYEQYF.